These 25 T cell receptor beta chains came from one sample sequenced in a study of metastatic and nonmetastatic thyroid tumors. Prior to thyroid surgery, none of the patients had received any treatment. TCRdb re-called the PCR reads through MiXCR. The data contain about 25,000 clones, under 25% of them singletons. The sequenced sample consisted of blood. The source is a male donor with papillary thyroid cancer or a benign thyroid nodule (not recorded which). Some clones in this sample may be carry-over from other donors' samples.

This clone was seen ten or more times. The chain joins TRBV9 to TRBJ1-5, with TRBD1 identical over 9 bases. V gave up 4 bases and J gave up 3 bases; unmatched junction bases: 5. Germline CDR1 is SGDLS and CDR2 is YYNGEE. The CDR3 has 15 residues. In nucleotides, the CDR3 is TGTGCCAGCAGCCCCGGGACAGGGTACAATCAGCCCCAGCATTTT. Protein sequence: CASSPGTGYNQPQHF.

In its sample, this clone was seen many times. CDR3 residues: CSALAVTADGYTF. The CDR3 DNA reads as TGCAGTGCTCTAGCCGTCACGGCGGATGGCTACACCTTC. This chain uses TRBV20-1 with TRBJ1-2, with D unresolved. CDR1 is DFQATT and CDR2 is SNEGSKA in the germline V gene (reference sequence). The length of the CDR3 is 13 residues. Trimming shortened V by 5 bases and J by 6 bases, and 16 bases separated the two germline ends.

This clone showed up many times. The chain recombines TRBV19 with TRBJ1-1, with a possible D match to TRBD1 (6 bases). V lost 3 bases, J lost 5 bases, and 13 bases lay in between. The CDR3 contains 14 residues. Germline values: CDR1 LNHDA, CDR2 SQIVND (reference sequence). CDR3 coding DNA: TGTGCCAGTAGTATTAGGGGGGATAGAACTGAAGCTTTCTTT. It yields the protein CASSIRGDRTEAFF. Full variable domain (outside the CDR3, taken from reference TRBV19 and TRBJ1-1): DGGITQSPKYLFRKEGQNVTLSCEQNLNHDAMYWYRQDPGQGLRLIYYSQIVNDFQKGDIAEGYSVSREKKESFPLTVTSAQKNPTAFYLCASSIRGDRTEAFFGQGTRLTVV.

For this clone: The final CDR3 position lacks the conserved phenylalanine or tryptophan, pointing to a likely read error. The chain recombines TRBV27 with TRBJ2-7, with D tentatively TRBD1 or TRBD2 (5 bases each). The CDR3 consists of 14 residues. CDR1 and CDR2 (germline): MNHEY, SMNVEV (reference sequence). V was clipped by 6 bases and J by 2 bases, with 14 bases between them. CDR3 nucleotides: TGTGCCAGCAGGACCGGGACCGCCACCTACGAGCAGTACCTC. Translating gives CASRTGTATYEQYL.

In its sample, this clone was seen many times. Additional DNA sequences in this sample encode the identical CDR3. The V gene is TRBV18, the J gene TRBJ2-3; D possibly corresponds to TRBD2 (6 bases). Looked up from germline, CDR1 is KGHSH and CDR2 is LQKENI. The V end lost 3 bases, the J end lost 6 bases, and 7 bases lay between the germline ends. This CDR3 is built from 12 residues. The CDR3 DNA sequence: TGTGCCAGCTCACCCCTAGCGGATACGCAGTATTTT. This encodes CASSPLADTQYF.

This clone was recorded at least ten times. The chain recombines TRBV7-9 with TRBJ1-1, with D perhaps TRBD1 (5 bases). CDR1 SEHNR and CDR2 FQNEAQ come from the germline V gene (reference sequence). The CDR3 length is 14 residues. V gave up 5 bases and J gave up 6 bases, with 16 bases separating them. The CDR3 bases are TGTGCCAGCAGCGCCTCCGGACAATTTCCTGAAGCTTTCTTT. It is translated as CASSASGQFPEAFF.

This chain uses TRBV30 with TRBJ1-2; D gene ambiguous. Trimming stripped 0 bases from V and 0 bases from J, with 11 bases between. Per germline, CDR1 GTSNPN and CDR2 SVGIG (reference sequence). The CDR3 covers 15 residues. The CDR3 DNA follows: TGTGCCTGGAGTGTACTGGGCCAAACTAACTATGGCTACACCTTC. It codes for CAWSVLGQTNYGYTF.

In its sample, this clone was seen a few times. This may be a read error, as it is one base from a much larger clone. The CDR3 coding sequence is TGCTCCAGCAGTTACGAGGGTCCTGAAAAACTGTTTTTT. As protein: CSSSYEGPEKLFF. The chain uses TRBV6-5 and TRBJ1-4, with D uncertain. The CDR3 is made up of 13 amino acids. CDR1 is MNHEY and CDR2 is SVGAGI in the germline V gene.

This sequence joins TRBV6-2 or TRBV6-3 and TRBJ1-2; D remains unclear. Germline V gene data show CDR1 as MNHEY and CDR2 as SVGEGT. The CDR3 runs to 13 residues. Deletions cut 2 bases from V and 5 bases from J, with 9 bases between. CDR3 bases: TGTGCCAGCAGTTACGAGTTGGGATATGGCTACACCTTC. This gives the protein CASSYELGYGYTF.

At least ten counts were recorded for this clone. The chain joins TRBV19 to TRBJ2-5; D is unclear. The length of the CDR3 is 14 residues. V gave up 3 bases and J gave up 2 bases, with 10 bases separating them. Per germline, CDR1 LNHDA and CDR2 SQIVND (reference sequence). This CDR3 reads CASSIQAAQETQYF. CDR3 nucleotide sequence: TGTGCCAGTAGTATTCAGGCAGCACAAGAGACCCAGTACTTC.

The gene calls are TRBV28 and TRBJ2-2; 11 bases map to TRBD1. Unmatched junction bases numbered 13, after V lost 7 bases and J lost 9 bases. The germline CDR1 and CDR2 sequences are MDHEN and SYDVKM. This CDR3 is built from 16 residues. CDR3 nucleotide sequence: TGTGCCAGCAATTCCCCGGGACAGGGGGGACACTGGGAGCTGTTTTTT. Encoded protein: CASNSPGQGGHWELFF.

This clone was found many times. The V call is TRBV27, the J call TRBJ2-1; 7 bases are shared with TRBD1. CDR1 is MNHEY and CDR2 is SMNVEV in the germline V gene (reference sequence). The CDR3 is 11 residues long. Trimming at V came to 7 bases and at J to 9 bases, leaving 3 bases not matched to a gene. For the CDR3, the DNA is TGTGCCAGCAAAGGGGGCTTTGAGCAGTTCTTC. It specifies CASKGGFEQFF.

This clone was seen many times. V and J are TRBV29-1 and TRBJ2-7, with a tentative D call TRBD1 (6 bases). Per the germline V gene, CDR1 is SQVTM and CDR2 is ANQGSEA. The CDR3 runs 16 residues. Trimming pared 3 bases from V and 2 bases from J, leaving 20 bases between. The CDR3 sequence: CSVEGAGEGSPYEQYF. In DNA, the CDR3 is TGCAGCGTTGAGGGGGCAGGGGAAGGGAGCCCCTACGAGCAGTACTTC.

By sample share, this clone is medium-sized. The V and J genes are TRBV12-3 or TRBV12-4 and TRBJ2-7, with D possibly being TRBD2 (5 bases). The CDR3 loop spans 13 amino acids. V was shortened by 2 bases and J by 7 bases, with 12 bases between the two germline ends. CDR3 loop: CASSLMAGGEQYF. Here the CDR3 DNA reads TGTGCCAGCAGTTTAATGGCGGGCGGGGAGCAGTACTTC.

To note about this clone: Sequence at one end of the junction differs from germline and may be a read error. CDR3 DNA sequence: TGTGCTAGCAGCTGGGGGACAGGGGGTCAGCCCAAGCATTTT. Encoded protein: CASSWGTGGQPKHF. The chain recombines TRBV7-7 with TRBJ1-5; 11 nucleotides match TRBD1. The germline CDR1 and CDR2 sequences are SSHAT and FNYEAQ (reference sequence). The CDR3 runs to 14 residues.

This clone is termed medium-sized. The V gene is TRBV5-1, the J gene TRBJ2-2; 8 bases map to TRBD2. Germline V gene data show CDR1 as SGHRS and CDR2 as YFSETQ. This CDR3 has 15 residues. J was trimmed by 0 bases and V by 4 bases; bases with no gene match: 2. This CDR3 reads CASSQRETNTGELFF. In DNA form, the CDR3 reads TGCGCCAGCAGCCAGCGGGAGACGAACACCGGGGAGCTGTTTTTT.

Comments on this clone: At one end, the junction sequence differs from germline, possibly due to a read error. V gene TRBV19 combines with J gene TRBJ2-7; 8 bases line up with TRBD1. The CDR3 is 16 amino acids. CDR1 and CDR2 (germline): LNHDA, SQIVND (reference sequence). The CDR3 DNA reads TGTGCCAGTAGGAGAAAAGGGTTACAGGGGGTCCACGATCAGTACTTC. It encodes CASRRKGLQGVHDQYF.

This clone was recorded a few times. Mismatch with germline at one junction end may stem from a read error. This sequence joins TRBV6-2 or TRBV6-3 and TRBJ2-6; weak D call: TRBD1 (6 bases). The germline V gene encodes CDR1 MNHEY and CDR2 SVGEGT. The CDR3 loop spans 17 amino acids. The CDR3 loop is CASSSASGVHGANVLNF. The CDR3 DNA follows: TGTGCCAGCAGTTCAGCATCAGGGGTACATGGGGCCAACGTCCTGAATTTC.

The chain is built from TRBV11-3 and TRBJ1-1; D ambiguous. Germline CDR1 and CDR2: SGHNT and YENEEA. The CDR3 is made up of 14 amino acids. V was pared by 6 bases and J by 1 base, with 12 bases between. CDR3 in amino acids: CASRPILENTEAFF. In nucleotides, the CDR3 is TGTGCCAGCAGACCGATTCTCGAGAACACTGAAGCTTTCTTT.

By sample fraction, this clone is medium-sized. The J gene is TRBJ1-1, the V gene TRBV5-1; possibly TRBD1 for D (6 bases). The length of the CDR3 is 14 residues. The germline V and J ends were trimmed by 4 bases and 5 bases, with 15 bases remaining between them. The germline gives CDR1 SGHRS, CDR2 YFSETQ. CDR3 amino acids: CASSQRGGGTEAFF. For the CDR3, the DNA is TGCGCCAGCAGCCAGAGGGGGGGAGGTACTGAAGCTTTCTTT.

In its sample, this clone was seen many times. The V call is TRBV5-1, the J call TRBJ2-2, with 7 bases lining up with TRBD1. CDR1 and CDR2 (germline): SGHRS, YFSETQ. The CDR3 loop spans 14 amino acids. V gave up 6 bases and J gave up 6 bases; unmatched junction bases: 8. The CDR3 nucleotides are TGCGCCAGCACCACAGGGGATAGGGCCGGGGAGCTGTTTTTT. Translation: CASTTGDRAGELFF.

The CDR3 DNA reads as TGTGCCAGCAGTGGACAGAGAACCCGCTATGGCTACACCTTC. Its translation: CASSGQRTRYGYTF. The rearrangement links TRBV2 to TRBJ1-2, with D possibly being TRBD1 (5 bases). The CDR3 is made up of 14 amino acids. The V gene lost 4 bases and the J gene lost 4 bases, with 13 bases spanning the gap. The germline V gene encodes CDR1 SNHLY and CDR2 FYNNEI.

This clone has a count of ten or more. The CDR3 loop reads CSASTSGRAEETQYF. CDR3 nucleotide sequence: TGCAGTGCTTCGACTAGCGGGAGGGCCGAAGAGACCCAGTACTTC. The chain carries TRBV20-1 and TRBJ2-5, with 14 bases identical to TRBD2. CDR3 length: 15 amino acids. Trimming at V came to 5 bases and at J to 3 bases, leaving 5 bases not matched to a gene. Germline CDR1 and CDR2: DFQATT and SNEGSKA (reference sequence).

This clone was detected only a few times. The chain carries TRBV6-2 or TRBV6-3 and TRBJ1-5, with no clear D. Germline V lookup: CDR1 MNHEY, CDR2 SVGEGT. The V end was cut by 5 bases, the J end by 6 bases, with 20 bases between. This CDR3 contains 16 residues. CDR3 coding DNA: TGTGCCAGCAGTACCGGCATGTGGCCGGCGGGTCAGCCCCAGCATTTT. Its protein is CASSTGMWPAGQPQHF.

This clone has ten or more counts. The V gene is TRBV30, the J gene TRBJ2-5; the match to TRBD1 covers 9 bases. Germline V lookup: CDR1 GTSNPN, CDR2 SVGIG (reference sequence). V was clipped by 1 base and J by 5 bases; unmatched bases: 11. The CDR3 has 16 amino acids. For the CDR3, the DNA is TGTGCCTGGAGTGACCCCTGGACAGGGGCGGGGGAGACCCAGTACTTC. Amino acid sequence: CAWSDPWTGAGETQYF.